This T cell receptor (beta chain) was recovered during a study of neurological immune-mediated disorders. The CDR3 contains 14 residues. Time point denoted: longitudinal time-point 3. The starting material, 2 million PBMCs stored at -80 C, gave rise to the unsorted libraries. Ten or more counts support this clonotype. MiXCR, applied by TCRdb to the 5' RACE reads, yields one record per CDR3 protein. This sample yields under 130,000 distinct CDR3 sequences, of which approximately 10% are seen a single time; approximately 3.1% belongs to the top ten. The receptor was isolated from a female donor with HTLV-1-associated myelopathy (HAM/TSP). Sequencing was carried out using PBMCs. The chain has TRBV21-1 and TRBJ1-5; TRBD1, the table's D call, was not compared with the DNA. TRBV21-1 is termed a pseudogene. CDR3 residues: CASLGTGGDQPQHF. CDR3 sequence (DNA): TGTGCCAGCTTAGGGACAGGAGGCGACCAGCCCCAGCATTTT.